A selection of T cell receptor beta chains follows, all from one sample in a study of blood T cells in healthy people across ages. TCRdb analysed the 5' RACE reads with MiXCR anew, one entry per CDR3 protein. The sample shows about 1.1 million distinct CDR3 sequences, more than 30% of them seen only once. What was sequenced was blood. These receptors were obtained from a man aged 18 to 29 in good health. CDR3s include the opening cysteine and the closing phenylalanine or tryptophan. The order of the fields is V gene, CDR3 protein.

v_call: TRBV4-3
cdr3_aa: CASSQDLPGSVGETQYF

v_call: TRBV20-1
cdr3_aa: CSAKGNLGGYGYTF

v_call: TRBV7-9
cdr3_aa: CASSLGTGISPEAFF

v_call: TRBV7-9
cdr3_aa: CASNLTGPSTDTQYF

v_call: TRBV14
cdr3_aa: CASSQEFGLTDTQYF

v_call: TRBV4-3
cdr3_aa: CASSPAGTKGQPQHF

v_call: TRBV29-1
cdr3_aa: CSVQGGFPPNTGELFF

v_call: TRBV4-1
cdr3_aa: CASSHVRLATNEKLFF

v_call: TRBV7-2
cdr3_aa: CASSSRAESSYEQYF

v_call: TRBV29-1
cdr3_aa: CSVEPRQGNYGYTF

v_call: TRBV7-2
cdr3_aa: CASSRGGGHTF

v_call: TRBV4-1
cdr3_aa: CASSQDGGGRQPQHF

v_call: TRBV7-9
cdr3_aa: CASSRRQKIHSNQPQHF